This T cell receptor (beta chain) stems from a study of blood T cells in healthy people across ages. A second PCR of about 7 to 11 cycles used a sample-barcoded 5' primer and a J-beta primer mix. MiXCR was run by TCRdb on the 5' RACE reads, yielding one entry per CDR3 protein. Of fewer than 950,000 distinct CDR3 sequences in the sample, roughly 50% were seen once. Germline V gene data show CDR1 as SQVTM and CDR2 as ANQGSEA. Trimming stripped 6 bases from V and 11 bases from J, with 22 bases between. The CDR3 covers 13 residues. This TCR derives from a man older than 75 in good health. The rearrangement links TRBV29-1 to TRBJ2-5, with D tentatively TRBD1 or TRBD2 (5 bases each). Source material: blood. CDR3 coding DNA: TGCAGCGTCCCCCGGGACCTCGATCAACGGCAGTACTTC. Amino acid sequence: CSVPRDLDQRQYF. The variable domain in full, completed from reference TRBV29-1 and TRBJ2-5, reads SAVISQKPSRDICQRGTSLTIQCQVDSQVTMMFWYRQQPGQSLTLIATANQGSEATYESGFVIDKFPISRPNLTFSTLTVSNMSPEDSSIYLCSVPRDLDQRQYFGPGTRLLVL.